The TCR beta chain under discussion was sequenced for a study of a mutant IDH1 vaccine in newly diagnosed glioma. This clone appeared once. Its antigen is still unknown. The assay was immunoSEQ multiplex PCR, and TCRdb's table has in-frame clones only and misses some. The sample holds tens of thousands of clones, roughly four fifths seen once. The V and J ends lost 8 bases and 0 bases respectively, with 17 bases between them. The CDR3 is 15 residues long. From germline, CDR1 is MNHEY and CDR2 SMNVEV (reference sequence). Time point denoted: week 47, end of study. A single vaccine dose contained 300 ug of mutant IDH1 20-mer peptide, and topical imiquimod was used with it.

This receptor was taken from a woman between 45 and 65 years old with glioma. J is TRBJ2-7 and V is TRBV27; the D gene is possibly TRBD2 (6 bases). The sequencing here drew on PBMCs, taken from a glioma patient whose treatment included an IDH1 peptide vaccine. CDR3 protein: CASGYGGAPSYEQYF. The DNA of the CDR3 is TGTGCCAGCGGCTACGGGGGAGCCCCCTCCTACGAGCAGTACTTC.